The 14 T cell receptor beta chains listed next were all sequenced from one sample in a study of human T cells and chemical hapten exposure listed by TCRdb under 2021. The time point label here, explained by the study, means: patch test 2, 6 weeks after DPC sensitization. The treatment or condition label on this specimen signifies: therapeutic diphenylcyclopropenone sensitization with weekly scalp DPC. The library relied on RACE. Sequencing relied on a NextSeq 500. The public sequencing data were trimmed at Q25 with fastp and processed into clonotypes with MiXCR by TCRdb, which kept only in-frame beta chains. One record per CDR3 amino acid sequence lists the most common genes and DNA. Counted in this sample were about 40,000 distinct CDR3 sequences; approximately 3.4% of them appeared once. About 6.9% of the sample is in the top ten clones. Sample: whole blood, taken in connection with sensitization to the hapten diphenylcyclopropenone (DPC). These receptors came from a man aged 35 to 55 with alopecia areata. Some clones in this sample may be carry-over from other donors' samples.

In nucleotides, the CDR3 is TGCAGTGCTCCCCTAGGAGGCGTGATGGGCTACACCTTC. Encoded protein: CSAPLGGVMGYTF. This chain connects TRBV20-1 to TRBJ1-2; D is uncertain. The germline V and J ends were trimmed by 5 bases and 8 bases, with 18 bases remaining between them. Germline CDR1 and CDR2: DFQATT and SNEGSKA (reference sequence). CDR3 length equals 13 residues.

The genes are TRBV3-1 and TRBJ2-2, with a weak D call TRBD2 (5 bases). This CDR3 comprises 15 residues. Germline V gene data show CDR1 as LGHDT and CDR2 as YNNKEL (reference sequence). V shed 0 bases and J shed 10 bases, with 15 bases lying between them. The CDR3 bases are TGTGCCAGCAGCCAAGATCGGAGGAAGTTGGTGGAGCTGTTTTTT. It translates to CASSQDRRKLVELFF. Full variable domain (outside the CDR3, taken from reference TRBV3-1 and TRBJ2-2): DTAVSQTPKYLVTQMGNDKSIKCEQNLGHDTMYWYKQDSKKFLKIMFSYNNKELIINETVPNRFSPKSPDKAHLNLHINSLELGDSAVYFCASSQDRRKLVELFFGEGSRLTVL.

This clonotype was seen at least ten times. This chain uses TRBV30 with TRBJ2-1, with 9 bases lining up with TRBD2. With V trimmed by 2 bases and J by 2 bases, 4 bases remained unmatched. CDR1 is GTSNPN, CDR2 SVGIG, per germline (reference sequence). This CDR3 has 15 amino acids. This CDR3 reads CAWSRVAGAYNEQFF. The CDR3 DNA is TGTGCCTGGAGTAGGGTAGCGGGAGCCTACAATGAGCAGTTCTTC.

This clonotype occurred many times. J is TRBJ1-1 and V is TRBV12-3 or TRBV12-4; 8 bases are a match to TRBD1. The CDR3 length is 15 residues. The V segment lost 5 bases and the J segment 0 bases; nucleotides outside the gene matches: 5. The CDR3 DNA is TGTGCCAGCAGTGCCAGGGGACAGGTGAACACTGAAGCTTTCTTT. Translating gives CASSARGQVNTEAFF.

This clonotype has ten or more counts. The J gene is TRBJ2-5, the V gene TRBV11-2; 11 nucleotides align to TRBD1. This CDR3 region has 15 residues. CDR1 and CDR2 from the germline V gene are SGHAT and FQNNGV. Trimming cost V 0 bases and J 5 bases; bases outside gene matches: 2. This chain's CDR3 is CASSLEDRGPETQYF. For the CDR3, the DNA is TGTGCCAGCAGCTTAGAGGACAGGGGGCCTGAGACCCAGTACTTC.

This clonotype came up many times. The V gene is TRBV12-3 or TRBV12-4, the J gene TRBJ2-2; TRBD1 matches at 9 bases. The CDR3 extends over 17 amino acids. Trimming cost V 6 bases and J 6 bases; bases outside gene matches: 14. The CDR3 is CASSHPIRDRAAGELFF. The CDR3 DNA is TGTGCCAGCAGCCACCCGATCCGGGACAGGGCGGCCGGGGAGCTGTTTTTT.

This clonotype was found many times. V and J are TRBV30 and TRBJ1-3; no firm D call. The V end was cut by 0 bases, the J end by 0 bases, with 6 bases between. CDR3 length: 14 amino acids. Germline values: CDR1 GTSNPN, CDR2 SVGIG (reference sequence). For the CDR3, the DNA is TGTGCCTGGAGTGTATCTGCCTCTGGAAACACCATATATTTT. Its translation: CAWSVSASGNTIYF. Together with reference TRBV30 and TRBJ1-3, the CDR3 gives the full variable domain: SQTIHQWPATLVQPVGSPLSLECTVEGTSNPNLYWYRQAAGRGLQLLFYSVGIGQISSEVPQNLSASRPQDRQFILSSKKLLLSDSGFYLCAWSVSASGNTIYFGEGSWLTVV.

This clonotype was seen many times. The chain employs TRBV28 and TRBJ1-3; tentative D call: TRBD1 (6 bases). Deletions cut 2 bases from V and 6 bases from J, with 8 bases between. CDR1 is MDHEN, CDR2 SYDVKM, per germline. The CDR3 spans 13 residues. CDR3 coding DNA: TGTGCCAGCAGTTTACAGGGGATAAACACCATATATTTT. Amino acid sequence: CASSLQGINTIYF.

Many counts were recorded for this clonotype. This chain connects TRBV6-2 or TRBV6-3 to TRBJ2-5; 7 nucleotides line up with TRBD2. V lost 2 bases, J lost 0 bases, and 9 bases stayed unmatched. Germline loops: CDR1 MNHEY, CDR2 SVGEGT. This CDR3 contains 17 residues. CDR3 DNA: TGTGCCAGCAGTTACCATCTAGCTCGGGGGGACCAAGAGACCCAGTACTTC. It codes for CASSYHLARGDQETQYF.

This clonotype was counted ten times or more. The rearrangement links TRBV7-3 to TRBJ2-1; TRBD2 matches at 8 bases. The germline V gene encodes CDR1 SGHTA and CDR2 FQGTGA. There are 17 residues in the CDR3. Trimming at V came to 2 bases and at J to 3 bases, leaving 9 bases not matched to a gene. CDR3 coding DNA: TGTGCCAGCAGCTTAGAGGCTAGCGGGTCTTACTACAATGAGCAGTTCTTC. As protein: CASSLEASGSYYNEQFF.

There are many counts of this clonotype. The gene calls are TRBV4-1 and TRBJ2-2; the D call may be TRBD1 or TRBD2 (5 bases each). Trimming cost V 8 bases and J 6 bases, with 19 bases left between them. Per the germline V gene, CDR1 is MGHRA and CDR2 is YSYEKL. CDR3 length equals 15 residues. This chain's CDR3 is CASAIAQRGAGELFF. The CDR3 DNA is TGCGCCAGCGCTATAGCTCAACGGGGCGCCGGGGAGCTGTTTTTT.

This clonotype came up many times. The chain joins TRBV12-3 or TRBV12-4 to TRBJ2-1; the match to TRBD2 covers 7 bases. Trimming removed 6 bases from V and 9 bases from J; junction bases left unmatched: 5. The CDR3 loop spans 12 amino acids. This CDR3 reads CASRGIAGEQFF. The CDR3 DNA reads as TGTGCCAGCAGGGGAATAGCGGGTGAGCAGTTCTTC.

Many counts were recorded for this clonotype. The CDR3 spells CSARTGTPPSWAQYF. The CDR3 nucleotides read TGCAGTGCCAGAACCGGGACCCCGCCGTCGTGGGCCCAGTACTTC. The J gene is TRBJ2-5, the V gene TRBV20-1, with D perhaps matching TRBD1 or TRBD2 (5 bases each). Trimming took 6 bases from V and 9 from J, leaving 26 bases between them. This CDR3 comprises 15 residues. Germline lookup yields CDR1 DFQATT and CDR2 SNEGSKA (reference sequence).

Note on this clonotype: This may be a read error: a much more frequent sequence differs by one nucleotide. The CDR3 DNA reads TGTGCCAGCAGCATCTACCGGACGGGGGAGCAGCACTTC. It codes for CASSIYRTGEQHF. The rearrangement uses TRBV7-2 and TRBJ2-7; perhaps TRBD2 as D (6 bases). This CDR3 has 13 amino acids. Looked up from germline, CDR1 is SGHTA and CDR2 is FQGNSA.